These 10 T cell receptor beta chains came from one sample sequenced in a study of T cell changes during pregnancy in multiple sclerosis. Profiled with immunoSEQ multiplex PCR; TCRdb holds only in-frame clones, not every one. The table records fewer than 45,000 clones, 88% of them present only once. The sample consisted of CD8+ T cells from peripheral blood mononuclear cells, taken in the third trimester of pregnancy. Source of these receptors: a female donor with multiple sclerosis, enrolled in a pregnancy study.

This chain connects TRBV28 to TRBJ2-1, with 13 bases that match TRBD2. Trimming removed 1 base from V and 5 bases from J; junction bases left unmatched: 2. The V gene's germline CDR1 is MDHEN and CDR2 SYDVKM. The CDR3 spans 16 residues. The CDR3 reads CASSLSLAGGDNEQFF. The CDR3 DNA follows: TGTGCCAGCAGTTTATCACTAGCGGGGGGGGACAATGAGCAGTTCTTC.

The chain recombines TRBV25-1 with TRBJ2-1, with D maybe TRBD2 (7 bases). This CDR3 spans 17 amino acids. The ends were cut back, 0 bases at V and 3 bases at J, with 15 bases in the middle. Germline V gives CDR1 MGHDK, CDR2 SYGVNS. As DNA, the CDR3 is TGTGCCAGCAGTGAATACAAGGGAGGGGGTCGCTACAATGAGCAGTTCTTC. It codes for CASSEYKGGGRYNEQFF.

V usage is TRBV29-1 and J usage is TRBJ2-1; 8 nucleotides match TRBD2. After removal of 0 bases from V and 8 bases from J, the junction contained 6 bases not matched to a gene. CDR3 length equals 14 residues. Germline V lookup: CDR1 SQVTM, CDR2 ANQGSEA. Here the CDR3 DNA reads TGCAGCGTTGAAGATGTCTCGGGGGGGGATGAGCAGTTCTTC. Translated: CSVEDVSGGDEQFF.

The sample holds one count of this clone. V gene TRBV5-1 combines with J gene TRBJ2-3; D not certain. Germline V gene data show CDR1 as SGHRS and CDR2 as YFSETQ. V was clipped by 0 bases and J by 6 bases, with 14 bases between them. CDR3 length: 15 amino acids. The DNA for the CDR3 is TGCGCCAGCAGCTTGGCCGGTCGGTGGTGGGATACGCAGTATTTT. It yields the protein CASSLAGRWWDTQYF.

CDR3 nucleotide sequence: TGTGCCAGCAGTTATGGGACAGGGGTTCAGCCCCAGCATTTT. Translated, it gives CASSYGTGVQPQHF. The V call is TRBV6-5, the J call TRBJ1-5; 10 nucleotides align to TRBD1. From germline, CDR1 is MNHEY and CDR2 SVGAGI. The V and J ends lost 3 bases and 6 bases, in that order; junction bases with no gene match: 2. The CDR3 loop spans 14 amino acids.

The chain combines TRBV13 with TRBJ1-3; a possible D gene is TRBD1 (5 bases). V lost 2 bases to trimming and J lost 0 bases, with 8 bases between them. The CDR3 length is 15 residues. The germline gives CDR1 PRHDT, CDR2 FYEKMQ (reference sequence). The CDR3: CASSLWRGSGNTIYF. Written as DNA, the CDR3 is TGTGCCAGCAGCTTATGGAGGGGCTCTGGAAACACCATATATTTT.

The chain joins TRBV5-6 to TRBJ2-2; maybe TRBD2 (7 bases). Trimming removed 0 bases from V and 6 bases from J, with 12 bases in between. Germline V gene data show CDR1 as SGHDT and CDR2 as YYEEEE. The CDR3 is made up of 15 amino acids. The CDR3 coding sequence is TGTGCCAGCAGCTTGGGAGGGGGGGCCGCCGGGGAGCTGTTTTTT. Translation gives CASSLGGGAAGELFF.

The chain employs TRBV19 and TRBJ1-2, with 9 bases identical to TRBD1. V was pared by 3 bases and J by 4 bases, with 3 bases of the junction left unmatched. Germline-derived CDR1 and CDR2 are LNHDA and SQIVND (reference sequence). The CDR3 is 14 amino acids. CDR3 protein: CASSISDRGYGYTF. The CDR3 DNA sequence: TGTGCCAGTAGTATTTCGGACAGGGGCTATGGCTACACCTTC.

The rearrangement joins TRBV10-3 to TRBJ2-7, with D tentatively TRBD2 (7 bases). CDR1 and CDR2 from the germline V gene are ENHRY and SYGVKD. CDR3 size: 16 residues. V lost 0 bases, J lost 0 bases, and 12 bases lay in between. CDR3 amino acids: CAISESGGAGSYEQYF. The DNA for the CDR3 is TGTGCCATCAGTGAGTCAGGGGGGGCGGGCTCCTACGAGCAGTACTTC.

The gene calls are TRBV6-5 and TRBJ2-7, with D tentatively TRBD1 (5 bases). Germline V gene lookup returns CDR1 MNHEY and CDR2 SVGAGI. The CDR3 has 14 residues. With 6 bases removed from V and 2 bases from J, the gap between germline ends came to 14 bases. Here the CDR3 DNA reads TGTGCCAGCAGCCCAAGGGGTACAGCCTACGAGCAGTACTTC. Protein sequence: CASSPRGTAYEQYF.